A single sample gave rise to the 10 T cell receptor beta chains below, sequenced in a study of cytomegalovirus exposure and HLA in healthy donors. The PCR ran on 60 Vbeta and 13 Jbeta primers. TCRdb's copy holds only in-frame clones and misses some; the assay was immunoSEQ multiplex PCR. Its clone listing holds about 200,000 clones. Sequenced: PBMCs. The receptors stem from a girl aged 2 to 10 in good health and CMV-seropositive.

This rearrangement joins TRBV5-5 to TRBJ2-4; 11 bases agree with TRBD2. The CDR3 loop spans 16 amino acids. V gave up 0 bases and J gave up 6 bases; unmatched junction bases: 5. Germline V lookup: CDR1 SGHKS, CDR2 YYEKEE (reference sequence). CDR3 residues: CASSLAPTSGGNIQYF. CDR3 DNA: TGTGCCAGCAGCTTGGCCCCCACTAGCGGGGGAAACATTCAGTACTTC.

The genes are TRBV6-5 and TRBJ1-2; 9 bases agree with TRBD1. The V gene end was trimmed by 5 bases and the J gene end by 3 bases; junction bases not matched to a gene: 4. The CDR3 has 14 residues. Per germline, CDR1 MNHEY and CDR2 SVGAGI. Written as DNA, the CDR3 is TGTGCCAGCAGTCAGGACAGGGGAGACTATGGCTACACCTTC. Protein product: CASSQDRGDYGYTF.

CDR3 bases: TGTGCCAGCAGTTTATCCACCCGCGAGGGATTGACTGAAGCTTTCTTT. Translation gives CASSLSTREGLTEAFF. The chain recombines TRBV28 with TRBJ1-1; D is unclear. This CDR3 has 16 amino acids. The V end was cut by 1 base, the J end by 5 bases, with 17 bases between. Germline assignment: CDR1 MDHEN and CDR2 SYDVKM.

The chain links TRBV11-2 to TRBJ2-5; weak D call: TRBD2 (6 bases). The end of the DNA is better explained by TRBJ2-7, so the J call may be wrong. Per germline, CDR1 SGHAT and CDR2 FQNNGV. CDR3 length: 13 residues. The CDR3 nucleotides read TGTGCCAGCAGGATGGGGGGTCTTCACGAGCAGTACTTC. It is translated as CASRMGGLHEQYF.

The chain couples TRBV11-2 to TRBJ2-2; 7 bases align to TRBD1. The CDR3 totals 15 residues. The junction had 4 bases not matched to a gene; V was cut back by 5 bases and J by 1 base. Germline assignment: CDR1 SGHAT and CDR2 FQNNGV. The CDR3 DNA sequence: TGTGCCAGCAGCCCACAGGGGCGGAACACCGGGGAGCTGTTTTTT. As protein: CASSPQGRNTGELFF. Based on the CDR3 plus reference TRBV11-2 and TRBJ2-2, the full variable domain is EAGVAQSPRYKIIEKRQSVAFWCNPISGHATLYWYQQILGQGPKLLIQFQNNGVVDDSQLPKDRFSAERLKGVDSTLKIQPAKLEDSAVYLCASSPQGRNTGELFFGEGSRLTVL.

V gene TRBV2 combines with J gene TRBJ2-5, with 8 positions matching TRBD1. The J call may be mistaken, given a closer DNA end match to TRBJ2-7. This CDR3 region has 16 residues. The germline V gene has CDR1 SNHLY and CDR2 FYNNEI. CDR3 sequence: CASDPQKGQGAYEQYF. The CDR3 region has the DNA TGTGCCAGCGACCCTCAAAAAGGACAGGGAGCCTACGAGCAGTACTTC.

This chain links TRBV5-4 with TRBJ2-5; 11 bases agree with TRBD2. CDR1 and CDR2 from the germline V gene are SGHNT and YYREEE (reference sequence). J gave up 5 bases and V 0 bases, and 3 bases lay outside the gene matches. The CDR3 is made up of 15 amino acids. CDR3 residues: CASSLVLAGGETQYF. In DNA form, the CDR3 reads TGTGCCAGCAGCTTGGTTCTAGCGGGAGGTGAGACCCAGTACTTC.

The rearrangement uses TRBV2 and TRBJ1-6, with D hard to call. Germline V gene data show CDR1 as SNHLY and CDR2 as FYNNEI. Trimming removed 1 base at V and 3 bases at J, with 7 bases between. This CDR3 region has 15 residues. CDR3 nucleotides: TGTGCCAGCAGTGAAGGGCAAATCTATAATTCACCCCTCCACTTT. It translates to CASSEGQIYNSPLHF.

The chain combines TRBV7-8 with TRBJ2-1; 11 bases line up with TRBD2. This CDR3 is 18 amino acids long. After removal of 5 bases from V and 5 bases from J, the junction contained 14 bases not matched to a gene. Germline values: CDR1 SGHVS, CDR2 FQNEAQ. The chain's CDR3 is CASSPSRGTSGSHNEQFF. In DNA, the CDR3 is TGTGCCAGCAGCCCCAGCCGCGGGACTAGCGGATCCCACAATGAGCAGTTCTTC.

The chain joins TRBV28 to TRBJ2-4; D perhaps matches TRBD2 (6 bases). This CDR3 has 12 residues. Per germline, CDR1 MDHEN and CDR2 SYDVKM. V was cut by 8 bases and J by 5 bases, with 10 bases left in between. CDR3: CASRRAENIQYF. The CDR3 DNA sequence: TGTGCCAGCCGGAGGGCCGAAAACATTCAGTACTTC.